A single sample is the source of the 24 T cell receptor beta chains below, sequenced in a study of T cells after yellow fever vaccination. TCRdb redid the calling of the 5' RACE reads with MiXCR, one entry per CDR3 protein. This repertoire shows under 550,000 distinct CDR3 sequences, roughly 22% found once; its top ten account for approximately 15%. Sequencing used PBMCs, obtained about 21 days after the first yellow fever vaccination. The origin of the receptors is a man between 18 and 35 years old who received the YFV17D yellow fever vaccine.

The rearrangement uses TRBV6-2 or TRBV6-3 and TRBJ2-1; TRBD2 agrees at 9 bases. The germline V gene has CDR1 MNHEY and CDR2 SVGEGT. The V gene end was trimmed by 2 bases and the J gene end by 0 bases; junction bases not matched to a gene: 2. The CDR3 runs 16 residues. Here the CDR3 DNA reads TGTGCCAGCAGTTACGGGCGGGGGGGCTCCTACAATGAGCAGTTCTTC. As protein: CASSYGRGGSYNEQFF.

The chain combines TRBV24-1 with TRBJ2-1, with 8 bases lining up with TRBD1. V shed 0 bases, J shed 12 bases, and the junction held 6 bases outside the gene matches. Looked up from germline, CDR1 is KGHDR and CDR2 is SFDVKD. There are 14 residues in the CDR3. CDR3 sequence reads: CATSDLKQGERQFF. Written as DNA, the CDR3 is TGTGCCACCAGTGATTTGAAACAGGGGGAAAGGCAGTTCTTC.

V is TRBV18 and J is TRBJ2-7; no clear D gene. This CDR3 is 14 amino acids long. Trimming took off 0 bases at V and 0 bases at J, with 6 bases between the two ends. Per the germline V gene, CDR1 is KGHSH and CDR2 is LQKENI. CDR3 sequence reads: CASSPPDRSYEQYV. In DNA, the CDR3 is TGTGCCAGCTCACCACCGGACCGCTCCTACGAGCAGTACGTC.

This sequence joins TRBV20-1 and TRBJ2-2, with TRBD1 matching over 10 bases. V lost 5 bases and J lost 3; bases outside the gene matches: 3. The CDR3 is made up of 14 amino acids. The germline V gene encodes CDR1 DFQATT and CDR2 SNEGSKA (reference sequence). The CDR3 region is CSAWDRGYTGELFF. The CDR3, as DNA: TGCAGTGCTTGGGACAGGGGATACACCGGGGAGCTGTTTTTT.

This clonotype was counted a few times. The gene calls are TRBV5-4 and TRBJ2-7, with 11 positions matching TRBD1. Germline lookup yields CDR1 SGHNT and CDR2 YYREEE (reference sequence). CDR3 length equals 16 residues. V trimming: 4 bases; J trimming: 7 bases; junction bases outside the gene matches: 13. The CDR3 DNA follows: TGTGCCAGCAGCCTGGAGCTCGGGACAGGGGGTCGTGAGCAGTACTTC. Amino acids: CASSLELGTGGREQYF.

The chain has TRBV12-3 or TRBV12-4 and TRBJ2-5; TRBD1 matches 7 bases. V lost 1 base and J lost 5; bases outside the gene matches: 10. This CDR3 contains 16 residues. CDR3 DNA sequence: TGTGCCAGCAGTTTAGACGAGGGGGCGCGGTTGGAGACCCAGTACTTC. This codes for CASSLDEGARLETQYF.

This clonotype was counted at least ten times. This sequence joins TRBV5-1 and TRBJ1-1; D remains ambiguous. The V gene lost 2 bases and the J gene lost 3 bases, with 5 bases spanning the gap. Germline assignment: CDR1 SGHRS and CDR2 YFSETQ. The length of the CDR3 is 12 residues. The CDR3 nucleotides read TGCGCCAGCAGCTTCTTGGACACTGAAGCTTTCTTT. Translation: CASSFLDTEAFF.

This clonotype was picked up a small number of times. The rearrangement uses TRBV7-8 and TRBJ1-1, with D unclear. From germline, CDR1 is SGHVS and CDR2 FQNEAQ. This CDR3 has 14 residues. V was trimmed by 5 bases and J by 10 bases, leaving 20 bases between them. DNA of the CDR3: TGTGCCAGCAGCAGAGGACGGTACCCGGAGGGAGCTTTCTTT. It is translated as CASSRGRYPEGAFF.

The chain employs TRBV7-3 and TRBJ1-6, with D tentatively TRBD1 (5 bases). Looked up from germline, CDR1 is SGHTA and CDR2 is FQGTGA. V gave up 2 bases and J gave up 8 bases, with 7 bases separating them. The CDR3 is 13 amino acids. CDR3 loop: CASSLGADSPLHF. DNA of the CDR3: TGTGCCAGCAGCTTAGGGGCCGATTCACCCCTCCACTTT.

This sequence joins TRBV7-6 and TRBJ2-3; perhaps TRBD2 as D (5 bases). The CDR3 has 15 amino acids. Germline V gene sequence: CDR1 SGHVS, CDR2 FNYEAQ. Trimming took 5 bases from V and 1 from J, leaving 13 bases between them. DNA for the CDR3: TGTGCCAGCAGCAGAGCGTGGGGAGGCACAGATACGCAGTATTTT. As protein: CASSRAWGGTDTQYF.

This chain connects TRBV28 to TRBJ2-1; possible D gene TRBD2, 5 bases. The CDR3 loop spans 14 amino acids. CDR1 MDHEN and CDR2 SYDVKM come from the germline V gene. Trimming pared 6 bases from V and 5 bases from J, leaving 14 bases between. The CDR3 loop reads CASSRGLLNNEQFF. CDR3 DNA: TGTGCCAGCAGCCGTGGACTGTTGAACAATGAGCAGTTCTTC. The whole variable domain, remainder taken from reference TRBV28 and TRBJ2-1, is DVKVTQSSRYLVKRTGEKVFLECVQDMDHENMFWYRQDPGLGLRLIYFSYDVKMKEKGDIPEGYSVSREKKERFSLILESASTNQTSMYLCASSRGLLNNEQFFGPGTRLTVL.

The chain combines TRBV5-1 with TRBJ2-1; 11 bases are a match to TRBD2. The ends lost 4 bases at V and 6 bases at J; junction bases unmatched: 9. Per germline, CDR1 SGHRS and CDR2 YFSETQ. The CDR3 is 16 amino acids. The CDR3 spells CASSPPTSGETNEQFF. The CDR3 DNA reads TGCGCCAGCAGCCCACCGACTAGCGGGGAGACCAATGAGCAGTTCTTC.

The chain uses TRBV6-1 and TRBJ2-5; TRBD2 might be the D (6 bases). Between the trimmed V and J ends, which lost 6 bases and 5 bases, there was a span of 13 bases. The CDR3 is 13 residues long. Per germline, CDR1 MNHNS and CDR2 SASEGT. The CDR3 bases are TGTGCCAGCAGACCCCTCCGGGGGGAGACCCAGTACTTC. This gives the protein CASRPLRGETQYF.

The chain uses TRBV23-1 and TRBJ2-1, with 7 bases identical to TRBD2. TRBV23-1 qualifies as an ORF whose function is uncertain. Trimming removed 8 bases from V and 4 bases from J; junction bases left unmatched: 14. CDR3 length: 16 residues. The CDR3: CASPTPSGRTYNEQFF. DNA for the CDR3: TGCGCCAGCCCCACCCCTAGCGGCAGGACGTACAATGAGCAGTTCTTC.

The rearrangement uses TRBV28 and TRBJ2-7, with 10 bases identical to TRBD1. The CDR3 extends over 16 amino acids. Germline loops: CDR1 MDHEN, CDR2 SYDVKM. The V and J ends lost 6 bases and 2 bases, in that order; junction bases with no gene match: 10. The CDR3 sequence is CASRPPGTGATYEQYV. In DNA form, the CDR3 reads TGTGCCAGCAGGCCCCCCGGGACAGGGGCCACCTACGAGCAGTACGTC.

This clonotype has just a few counts. This rearrangement joins TRBV10-3 to TRBJ1-1; D is perhaps TRBD1 (5 bases). This CDR3 region has 13 residues. The germline V gene has CDR1 ENHRY and CDR2 SYGVKD. Trimming stripped 9 bases from V and 2 bases from J, with 13 bases between. The CDR3 DNA sequence: TGTGCCATGGGGACCGAGGTCAACACTGAAGCTTTCTTT. Amino acids: CAMGTEVNTEAFF.

The rearrangement uses TRBV24-1 and TRBJ1-5, with 8 bases matching TRBD1. The CDR3 extends over 15 amino acids. CDR1 is KGHDR and CDR2 is SFDVKD in the germline V gene. V lost 4 bases to trimming and J lost 4 bases; unmatched junction nucleotides: 5. CDR3 DNA sequence: TGTGCCACCAGTGACCGTGACAGGGGTAATCAGCCCCAGCATTTT. It specifies CATSDRDRGNQPQHF.

V gene TRBV4-3 combines with J gene TRBJ1-3; D gene unclear. The CDR3 is 15 residues long. Germline V gives CDR1 LGHNA, CDR2 YSLEER. The V end lost 0 bases, the J end lost 7 bases, and 13 bases lay between the germline ends. The CDR3 coding sequence is TGCGCCAGCAGCCAAGATGGCCAAGGGTATAACACCATATATTTT. Translating gives CASSQDGQGYNTIYF.

Remarks on this clonotype: Germline and junction disagree at one end, which may indicate a read error. The genes are TRBV5-1 and TRBJ2-3; 12 bases are a match to TRBD2. This CDR3 is built from 16 residues. CDR1 is SGHRS, CDR2 YFSETQ, per germline. CDR3 in amino acids: CASSLGLAGYTDTQYF. As DNA, the CDR3 is TGTGCCAGCAGTCTCGGACTAGCGGGGTACACAGATACGCAGTATTTT.

Only a few counts were recorded for this clonotype. V is TRBV30 and J is TRBJ2-7; perhaps TRBD2 as D (5 bases). The ends were cut back, 3 bases at V and 3 bases at J, with 15 bases in the middle. The V gene's germline CDR1 is GTSNPN and CDR2 SVGIG (reference sequence). The CDR3 totals 14 residues. This CDR3 is CAWRPPGSYYEQYF. CDR3 DNA: TGTGCCTGGAGACCCCCGGGGTCCTACTACGAGCAGTACTTC.

The table lists this clonotype with a few counts. This chain uses TRBV5-1 with TRBJ2-2; possibly TRBD1 for D (7 bases). V shed 3 bases and J shed 1 base, with 13 bases lying between them. This CDR3 comprises 16 residues. Germline V gene sequence: CDR1 SGHRS, CDR2 YFSETQ. Here the CDR3 reads CASSWRGQMNTGELFF. CDR3 nucleotide sequence: TGCGCCAGCAGCTGGAGGGGACAGATGAACACCGGGGAGCTGTTTTTT.

This clonotype was counted at least ten times. The rearrangement uses TRBV2 and TRBJ1-2; TRBD1 matches at 7 bases. V shed 6 bases and J 0 bases; nucleotides not matched to a gene: 7. This CDR3 comprises 15 residues. CDR1 is SNHLY and CDR2 is FYNNEI in the germline V gene. CDR3 coding DNA: TGTGCCAGCAGGAAGCAGGGGGATGCTAACTATGGCTACACCTTC. Its protein product is CASRKQGDANYGYTF.

The chain recombines TRBV4-1 with TRBJ2-3; D is unresolved. CDR1 is MGHRA, CDR2 YSYEKL, per germline. The germline V and J ends were trimmed by 0 bases and 1 base, with 14 bases remaining between them. This CDR3 contains 17 residues. This chain's CDR3 is CASSQDPFGLGTDTQYF. The CDR3 DNA sequence: TGCGCCAGCAGCCAAGATCCGTTTGGCCTCGGCACAGATACGCAGTATTTT.

The chain joins TRBV28 to TRBJ2-3, with D maybe TRBD1 (6 bases). The germline gives CDR1 MDHEN, CDR2 SYDVKM. V lost 6 bases and J 0 bases, leaving 13 bases between the germline ends. The CDR3 is made up of 15 amino acids. The CDR3 reads CASSRGTISTDTQYF. CDR3 DNA: TGTGCCAGCAGCCGTGGGACAATTAGCACAGATACGCAGTATTTT.